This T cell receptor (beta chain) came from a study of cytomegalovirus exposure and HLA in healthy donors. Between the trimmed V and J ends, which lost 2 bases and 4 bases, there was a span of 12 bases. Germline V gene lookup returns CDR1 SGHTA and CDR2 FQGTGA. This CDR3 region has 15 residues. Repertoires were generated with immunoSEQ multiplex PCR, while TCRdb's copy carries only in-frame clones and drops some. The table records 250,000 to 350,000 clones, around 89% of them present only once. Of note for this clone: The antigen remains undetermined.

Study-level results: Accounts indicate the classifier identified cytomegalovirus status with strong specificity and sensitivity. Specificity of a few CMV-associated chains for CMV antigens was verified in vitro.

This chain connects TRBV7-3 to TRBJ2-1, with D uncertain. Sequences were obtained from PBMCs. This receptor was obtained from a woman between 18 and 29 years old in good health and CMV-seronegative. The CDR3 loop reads CASSLGTERYNEQFF. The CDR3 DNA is TGTGCCAGCAGCTTAGGAACAGAAAGATACAATGAGCAGTTCTTC.